A selection of T cell receptor beta chains follows, all from one sample in a study of T cells in Graves' hyperthyroidism and ophthalmopathy. MiXCR was run by TCRdb on the multiplex PCR reads, yielding one entry per CDR3 protein. This table has about 570,000 distinct CDR3 sequences, 14% appearing once. Input material: blood. These receptors originate from a woman aged 35 to 49 with Graves' hyperthyroidism. The CDR3 runs from the conserved cysteine through the conserved F or W. D genes are given only for firm matches. For some rows the clone size is stated as once, few or many, or as a class when expanded; others skip it.

size	D	V	J	CDR3	DNA
-	TRBD1	TRBV28	TRBJ2-2	CASSPRPGQGQTGELFF	TGTGCCAGCAGTCCTAGACCGGGACAGGGACAAACCGGGGAGCTGTTTTTT
-	TRBD2	TRBV6-9	TRBJ2-2	CASSSLTKTSVAGELFF	TGTGCCAGCAGTTCCCTAACTAAGACTAGCGTGGCCGGGGAGCTGTTTTTT
many	TRBD2	TRBV6-1	TRBJ2-1	CASSSRGAGGPRSDNEQFF	TGTGCCAGCAGTTCCCGTGGAGCGGGAGGGCCAAGGTCGGACAATGAGCAGTTCTTC
-	-	TRBV19	TRBJ2-4	CASSIAKGGKNIQYF	TGTGCCAGTAGCATCGCTAAGGGGGGCAAAAACATTCAGTACTTC
many	-	TRBV5-1	TRBJ1-2	CASSPGQTGNYGYTF	TGCGCCAGCAGCCCTGGACAGACAGGCAACTATGGCTACACCTTC
many	TRBD1	TRBV11-1	TRBJ2-1	CASSTIQGAEQFF	TGTGCCAGCAGCACGATACAGGGGGCTGAGCAGTTCTTC
few	-	TRBV25-1	TRBJ2-3	CASSEYASRGRDTQYF	TGTGCCAGCAGTGAATACGCTAGCAGGGGTCGAGATACGCAGTATTTT
few	-	TRBV4-1	TRBJ1-1	CASSRPAGPLDTEAFF	TGCGCCAGCAGCCGCCCAGCGGGCCCTTTGGACACTGAAGCTTTCTTT
many	TRBD1	TRBV6-6	TRBJ2-2	CASSYSFPGQGNTGELFF	TGTGCCAGCAGTTACTCGTTCCCGGGACAGGGTAACACCGGGGAGCTGTTTTTT
many	-	TRBV6-1	TRBJ2-1	CASSKIGDEQFF	TGTGCCAGCAGCAAGATTGGAGATGAGCAGTTCTTC
-	-	TRBV6-1	TRBJ1-2	CATLRGQGVYGYTF	TGTGCCACTCTCCGGGGCCAGGGCGTATATGGCTACACCTTC
few	TRBD2	TRBV5-1	TRBJ2-1	CASSPPNGLAHPGPYNEQFF	TGCGCCAGCAGCCCGCCTAATGGACTAGCGCATCCCGGTCCCTACAATGAGCAGTTCTTC
-	-	TRBV28	TRBJ2-2	CASFPGGNTGELFF	TGTGCCAGCTTCCCTGGGGGGAACACCGGGGAGCTGTTTTTT
many	-	TRBV12-3/TRBV12-4	TRBJ2-7	CASSTESGAYEQYF	TGTGCCAGCAGTACGGAATCAGGGGCCTACGAGCAGTACTTC
many	-	TRBV6-1	TRBJ1-2	CASRDPMGLAYGYTF	TGTGCCAGCAGAGATCCCATGGGGTTAGCCTATGGCTACACCTTC
-	-	TRBV5-1	TRBJ2-2	CASSVIGETGELFF	TGCGCCAGCAGCGTCATAGGGGAAACCGGGGAGCTGTTTTTT
few	TRBD1	TRBV13	TRBJ1-2	CASTGTGGVYGYTF	TGTGCCAGCACCGGGACAGGGGGCGTCTATGGCTACACCTTC
few	TRBD2	TRBV9	TRBJ2-5	CASSVSGLPQETQYF	TGTGCCAGCAGCGTGTCGGGACTACCTCAAGAGACCCAGTACTTC
many	-	TRBV5-1	TRBJ2-5	CASSFIAVQETQYF	TGCGCCAGCAGCTTCATAGCGGTCCAAGAGACCCAGTACTTC
many	-	TRBV5-4	TRBJ2-1	CASSSDFNAYNEQFF	TGTGCCAGCAGCTCGGACTTTAACGCCTACAATGAGCAGTTCTTC
many	-	TRBV4-1	TRBJ1-1	CASSQNSRGDTEAFF	TGCGCCAGCAGCCAAAATTCTAGGGGAGACACTGAAGCTTTCTTT
-	-	TRBV2	TRBJ2-3	CASCESRGPDTQYF	TGTGCCAGCTGTGAAAGTAGGGGACCAGATACGCAGTATTTT
many	TRBD1	TRBV20-1	TRBJ1-1	CSVLSGTGAGEAFF	TGCAGTGTTCTATCCGGGACAGGGGCCGGTGAAGCTTTCTTT
many	TRBD1	TRBV27	TRBJ2-7	CASSYLGQGVREQYF	TGTGCCAGCAGTTATCTGGGACAGGGGGTTCGGGAGCAGTACTTC
many	-	TRBV2	TRBJ2-7	CASSQRWTYEQYF	TGTGCCAGCAGTCAGAGATGGACCTACGAGCAGTACTTC
many	-	TRBV28	TRBJ1-1	CASSLPRDTQNTEAFF	TGTGCCAGCAGTTTACCGCGGGACACACAGAACACTGAAGCTTTCTTT
few	-	TRBV3-1	TRBJ1-2	CASSQVRGIDGYTF	TGTGCCAGCAGCCAAGTACGGGGAATTGATGGCTACACCTTC
-	-	TRBV15	TRBJ1-5	CATSTPGFLQPQHF	TGTGCCACCAGCACCCCAGGGTTTTTGCAGCCCCAGCATTTT
many	TRBD2	TRBV3-1	TRBJ2-2	CASSQDGSGRNPGELFF	TGTGCCAGCAGCCAAGATGGAAGCGGGAGGAATCCCGGGGAGCTGTTTTTT
many	-	TRBV6-1	TRBJ2-7	CASSWDIIYEQYF	TGTGCCAGCAGTTGGGACATAATCTACGAGCAGTACTTC
many	TRBD1	TRBV7-9	TRBJ2-1	CASSLAGTASSYNEQFF	TGTGCCAGCAGCTTAGCTGGGACAGCTAGCTCCTACAATGAGCAGTTCTTC
few	-	TRBV5-1	TRBJ1-2	CASSLDGKGYTF	TGCGCCAGCAGCTTGGATGGGAAAGGCTACACCTTC
-	-	TRBV9	TRBJ2-6	CASTVGDSGANVLTF	TGTGCCAGCACCGTGGGCGACTCTGGGGCCAACGTCCTGACTTTC
many	-	TRBV7-3	TRBJ2-1	CVFPDEQFF	TGTGTTTTCCCCGATGAGCAGTTCTTC
many	-	TRBV20-1	TRBJ1-1	CSARDSYSVNTEAFF	TGCAGTGCTAGAGATTCCTACTCGGTGAACACTGAAGCTTTCTTT
many	-	TRBV20-1	TRBJ1-2	CSARDGRRTNYGYTF	TGCAGTGCTAGAGATGGGCGGCGAACCAACTATGGCTACACCTTC
many	-	TRBV20-1	TRBJ2-3	CSAKSGDTQYF	TGCAGTGCTAAAAGCGGGGATACGCAGTATTTT
-	-	TRBV7-9	TRBJ1-1	CASSFFRRDTEAFF	TGTGCCAGCAGCTTTTTTAGGAGGGACACTGAAGCTTTCTTT
many	TRBD2	TRBV5-1	TRBJ2-1	CASSLETSGYNEQFF	TGCGCCAGCAGCTTGGAGACTAGCGGATACAATGAGCAGTTCTTC
few	TRBD2	TRBV29-1	TRBJ2-7	CSVVLALTSYEQYF	TGCAGCGTTGTACTAGCGCTAACCTCCTACGAGCAGTACTTC